This TCR beta chain was retrieved from a study of T cells in Graves' hyperthyroidism and ophthalmopathy. General study results and limits: Most clonotypes expanded in the thyroid (above 0.001) were also present in blood.

Using RNA transcripts as the source, TCR beta CDR3 regions were amplified. The study used the HTBI primer set for a first-round RT-PCR of the TCR CDR3. TCRdb used MiXCR to reprocess the multiplex PCR reads, holding one entry per CDR3 protein. The sample lists some 400,000 distinct CDR3 sequences; about 20% were seen once. The ends lost 6 bases at V and 4 bases at J; junction bases unmatched: 6. The CDR3 runs 15 residues. Germline lookup yields CDR1 SNHLY and CDR2 FYNNEI. Concerning this clonotype: Its antigen is unidentified.

Sequenced input: blood. The chain carries TRBV2 and TRBJ2-5; 12 nucleotides align to TRBD2. The origin of this receptor is a woman aged 18-29 years with Graves' hyperthyroidism. CDR3 sequence reads: CASRILAGGRETQYF. The CDR3, as DNA: TGTGCCAGCAGAATACTAGCGGGGGGCCGAGAGACCCAGTACTTC.